Described below is a single TCR beta chain sequence and its context. This clonotype was seen ten or more times. No cognate antigen has been identified for it. Base qualities are not recorded, but no much larger clone differs from it by a single base. The intended sense of this specimen's treatment or condition label: in vitro stimulation with specific CMV peptide epitopes to enrich CMV-specific T cells. From its cysteine to its phenylalanine, the CDR3 spans 15 amino acids. Only the CDR3 region is kept as DNA, spanning 45 bases read in frame from base 1. Relative to germline, V is missing 2 bases and J is missing 1 base, with 3 bases of the junction outside any gene match. This sample is drawn from a study of T cell repertoires in cytomegalovirus infection (dated by TCRdb to between 2018 and 2020). Context from the whole study: Peptide stimulations targeted recently identified HLA-C-restricted CMV epitopes, whose presentation resists viral immunomodulation, together with well-studied HLA-B-restricted epitopes. The HLA type of each donor mattered for the analysis, because public TCR beta signatures pointed to carriage of CMV infection along with the matching HLA type.

The full study reports these points: The ex vivo response was dominated by HLA-C-restricted CMV-specific TCR beta clonotypes, which also provided the single most frequent clonotype in two of eight donors. Carriers of CMV infection plus the relevant HLA type were discriminated by the cumulative frequency of public TCR beta family members in the study cohort and in an independent roughly 370-donor cohort.

Sequenced using an Illumina HiSeq 1500. The public reads were run again by TCRdb, first through fastp at Q25 and then through MiXCR, and only productive beta chains were kept. Each entry is one CDR3 protein sequence, shown with its most common DNA and genes. The sample table holds approximately 910,000 distinct CDR3 sequences, of which less than 40% were seen once. More than 12% of the sample comes from the top ten. This TCR came from a human donor in good health (CMV status not recorded). Some clones in this sample may be carry-over from other donors' samples. Material: cultured CD8+ T cells from PBMCs, obtained from culture after CMV antigen stimulation. The rearrangement combines TRBV12-3 or TRBV12-4 with TRBJ2-5; 8 middle bases align to TRBD2. The CDR3 has the sequence CASSLTSGFQETQYF. The nucleotide sequence reads as follows: TGTGCCAGCAGTTTAACTAGCGGATTCCAAGAGACCCAGTACTTC.